These 25 T cell receptor beta chains share one sample of origin, sequenced in a study of Graves' ophthalmopathy and Graves' hyperthyroidism (dated by TCRdb to about 2018). Sequencing relied on an Illumina HiSeq 2000. For repertoire sequencing, the TCR beta CDR3 regions were amplified from RNA transcripts. The first round was an RT-PCR using HTBI primers with the Qiagen OneStep RT-PCR kit, and this first round was followed by a second-round multiplex PCR, then size selection and purification. Starting from the raw public reads, TCRdb applied fastp trimming at Q25, assembled clones with MiXCR and retained in-frame beta chains. One record per CDR3 amino acid sequence lists the most common genes and DNA. The sample table shows 300,000 to 400,000 distinct CDR3 sequences, and roughly 15% are seen once. Together, the top ten hold roughly an eighth of the sample. Material: peripheral blood. Receptors originate from an adult man with Graves' ophthalmopathy.

Ten or more counts support this clonotype. The rearrangement joins TRBV11-1 to TRBJ2-7, with 10 bases identical to TRBD1. The germline gives CDR1 SGHAT, CDR2 FQDESV (reference sequence). The CDR3 has 15 residues. J gave up 3 bases and V 0 bases, and 2 bases lay outside the gene matches. Here the CDR3 DNA reads TGTGCCAGCAGCTTAGCGTGGACAGGGGGCTACGAGCAGTACTTC. Translated: CASSLAWTGGYEQYF.

This clonotype was recorded many times. A read error may produce the germline difference seen at one junction end. The chain employs TRBV3-1 and TRBJ2-7, with 13 bases lining up with TRBD2. Germline assignment: CDR1 LGHDT and CDR2 YNNKEL (reference sequence). CDR3 length equals 17 residues. CDR3 residues: CASSQGTSGEGTYEQYF. As DNA, the CDR3 is TGCGCCAGCAGCCAAGGGACTAGCGGGGAGGGAACCTACGAGCAGTACTTC.

At least ten counts were recorded for this clonotype. V is TRBV24-1 and J is TRBJ1-5; a weak D match, TRBD1 (5 bases). The CDR3 is made up of 15 amino acids. CDR1 and CDR2 (germline): KGHDR, SFDVKD. V lost 5 bases, J lost 3 bases, and 13 bases lay in between. CDR3 loop: CATSAGGAPNQPQHF. The CDR3, as DNA: TGTGCCACCAGTGCCGGCGGGGCACCCAATCAGCCCCAGCATTTT.

The table lists this clonotype with many counts. The genes are TRBV2 and TRBJ2-2, with 8 bases that match TRBD2. This CDR3 has 15 amino acids. The J segment lost 6 bases and the V segment lost 2 bases, leaving 5 bases of the junction unmatched. Germline V gives CDR1 SNHLY, CDR2 FYNNEI. The CDR3 loop is CASSETWTSSGELFF. CDR3 DNA sequence: TGTGCCAGCAGTGAAACTTGGACTAGCTCCGGGGAGCTGTTTTTT. The full variable domain, in which reference TRBV2 and TRBJ2-2 provide the parts outside the CDR3, is EPEVTQTPSHQVTQMGQEVILRCVPISNHLYFYWYRQILGQKVEFLVSFYNNEISEKSEIFDDQFSVERPDGSNFTLKIRSTKLEDSAMYFCASSETWTSSGELFFGEGSRLTVL.

The sample holds many counts of this clonotype. This chain uses TRBV12-3 or TRBV12-4 with TRBJ2-5; no firm D call. The length of the CDR3 is 13 residues. V was shortened by 3 bases and J by 2 bases, with 7 bases between the two germline ends. Here the CDR3 reads CASSLPPQETQYF. CDR3 bases: TGTGCCAGCAGTTTGCCCCCTCAAGAGACCCAGTACTTC.

At least ten counts were recorded for this clonotype. The rearrangement links TRBV14 to TRBJ2-5; D ambiguous. Deletions cut 0 bases from V and 7 bases from J, with 3 bases between. Germline loops: CDR1 SGHDN, CDR2 FVKESK. This CDR3 has 11 residues. CDR3 nucleotide sequence: TGTGCCAGCAGCCAAGATGCGACCCAGTACTTC. It encodes CASSQDATQYF.

This clonotype was observed a handful of times. V usage is TRBV6-1 and J usage is TRBJ1-2; 9 positions match TRBD1. Losses at the gene ends were 7 bases for V and 5 bases for J; bases not matched to a gene: 2. There are 12 residues in the CDR3. Germline V gene data show CDR1 as MNHNS and CDR2 as SASEGT. The CDR3 region is CASMGQGYGYTF. The CDR3 nucleotides read TGTGCCAGCATGGGACAGGGATATGGCTACACCTTC.

This clonotype was seen many times. The chain couples TRBV7-2 to TRBJ2-5; TRBD1 matches 7 bases. Germline V lookup: CDR1 SGHTA, CDR2 FQGNSA. The CDR3 contains 14 residues. After removal of 5 bases from V and 3 bases from J, the junction contained 6 bases not matched to a gene. DNA for the CDR3: TGTGCCAGCAGCCAGACAGGGTCAAAAGAGACCCAGTACTTC. Protein sequence: CASSQTGSKETQYF.

The rearrangement links TRBV2 to TRBJ1-5; 7 bases are a match to TRBD1. Trimming cost V 8 bases and J 6 bases; bases outside gene matches: 13. The CDR3 sequence is 15 residues long. Germline loops: CDR1 SNHLY, CDR2 FYNNEI. This CDR3 is CASQTTKGARQPQHF. Written as DNA, the CDR3 is TGTGCCAGCCAAACTACAAAGGGGGCCCGTCAGCCCCAGCATTTT.

In its sample, this clonotype was seen many times. The chain joins TRBV30 to TRBJ1-1, with D uncertain. The germline gives CDR1 GTSNPN, CDR2 SVGIG (reference sequence). V lost 3 bases, J lost 3 bases, and 14 bases lay in between. The length of the CDR3 is 14 residues. The CDR3 DNA is TGTGCCTGGAGCTTAGGTTTGGCGGACACTGAAGCTTTCTTT. Protein product: CAWSLGLADTEAFF.

This clonotype was observed at least ten times. The rearrangement uses TRBV2 and TRBJ1-2, with 10 bases that match TRBD1. V lost 4 bases to trimming and J lost 6 bases; unmatched junction nucleotides: 2. Germline lookup yields CDR1 SNHLY and CDR2 FYNNEI. The CDR3 totals 13 residues. In nucleotides, the CDR3 is TGTGCCAGCAGTGGGACAGGGGGTGATGGCTACACCTTC. Translation: CASSGTGGDGYTF.

The V gene is TRBV7-6, the J gene TRBJ2-5; 11 bases match TRBD2. CDR1 SGHVS and CDR2 FNYEAQ come from the germline V gene. V lost 6 bases, J lost 2 bases, and 5 bases stayed unmatched. The CDR3 is 15 amino acids. For the CDR3, the DNA is TGTGCCAGCAGGAGACTAGCGGGGTCACAAGAGACCCAGTACTTC. This sequence encodes CASRRLAGSQETQYF.

In this sample, this clonotype turned up many times. The rearrangement joins TRBV6-1 to TRBJ2-5, with 10 nucleotides matching TRBD2. CDR3 size: 15 residues. J lost 2 bases, V lost 5 bases, and 5 bases had no gene match. CDR1 is MNHNS and CDR2 is SASEGT in the germline V gene. Written as DNA, the CDR3 is TGTGCCAGCAGTATAGGACTAGCGGCGCAAGAGACCCAGTACTTC. This gives the protein CASSIGLAAQETQYF.

This chain uses TRBV18 with TRBJ2-2; the match to TRBD1 covers 10 bases. Per the germline V gene, CDR1 is KGHSH and CDR2 is LQKENI. J lost 3 bases, V lost 1 base, and 11 bases had no gene match. This CDR3 is 19 amino acids long. The CDR3 region is CASSPLMGTGTGDTGELFF. In nucleotides, the CDR3 is TGTGCCAGCTCACCACTTATGGGCACCGGGACAGGGGACACCGGGGAGCTGTTTTTT. The full variable domain, its missing parts supplied by reference TRBV18 and TRBJ2-2, is NAGVMQNPRHLVRRRGQEARLRCSPMKGHSHVYWYRQLPEEGLKFMVYLQKENIIDESGMPKERFSAEFPKEGPSILRIQQVVRGDSAAYFCASSPLMGTGTGDTGELFFGEGSRLTVL.

Within the sample, this clonotype is medium-sized (0.01 to 0.1%). CDR3 loop: CASSPLSGGRETQYF. The DNA of the CDR3 is TGTGCCAGCAGCCCTCTTTCGGGGGGTCGAGAGACCCAGTACTTC. The rearrangement links TRBV12-3 or TRBV12-4 to TRBJ2-5, with TRBD2 matching 7 bases. The CDR3 sequence is 15 residues long. V gave up 6 bases and J gave up 4 bases; unmatched junction bases: 11.

This clonotype showed up many times. The chain joins TRBV20-1 to TRBJ1-2; a weak D match, TRBD1 (5 bases). V lost 8 bases and J lost 8, with 18 bases in between. Germline V gives CDR1 DFQATT, CDR2 SNEGSKA (reference sequence). The CDR3 sequence is 12 residues long. CDR3 DNA: TGCAGTTCCTACCCCCAGGGAGACGGCTACACCTTC. Translated, it gives CSSYPQGDGYTF.

This clonotype was observed many times. The V gene is TRBV5-6, the J gene TRBJ2-7; TRBD1 matches 9 bases. Germline V gene lookup returns CDR1 SGHDT and CDR2 YYEEEE. Trimming took 3 bases from V and 2 from J; bases not matched to a gene: 9. There are 16 residues in the CDR3. DNA for the CDR3: TGTGCCAGCAGCTCCTCAGCCGGGACAGGGACCTACGAGCAGTACTTC. Encoded protein: CASSSSAGTGTYEQYF.

In this sample, this clonotype turned up many times. This chain joins TRBV28 and TRBJ1-3, with a weak D call TRBD1 (6 bases). Trimming left V 5 bases short and J 3 bases short, with 17 bases between. Germline V gives CDR1 MDHEN, CDR2 SYDVKM. This CDR3 contains 16 residues. CDR3 sequence (DNA): TGTGCCAGCAGTCCCCCACCAGGGGCAGGTGGAAACACCATATATTTT. It encodes CASSPPPGAGGNTIYF.

The sample holds many counts of this clonotype. The V gene is TRBV30, the J gene TRBJ1-1; 10 positions match TRBD1. V lost 1 base to trimming and J lost 4 bases; unmatched junction nucleotides: 6. Looked up from germline, CDR1 is GTSNPN and CDR2 is SVGIG (reference sequence). The CDR3 extends over 15 amino acids. CDR3 residues: CAWSDWTGGVTEAFF. CDR3 in DNA: TGTGCCTGGAGTGATTGGACAGGGGGGGTCACTGAAGCTTTCTTT.

This clonotype was counted many times. V usage is TRBV20-1 and J usage is TRBJ2-7, with D unresolved. Germline V gene lookup returns CDR1 DFQATT and CDR2 SNEGSKA (reference sequence). The CDR3 runs 13 residues. Trimming shortened V by 0 bases and J by 4 bases, and 10 bases separated the two germline ends. This chain's CDR3 is CSARDNAQYEQYF. In DNA, the CDR3 is TGCAGTGCTAGAGACAACGCTCAGTACGAGCAGTACTTC.

V and J are TRBV12-3 or TRBV12-4 and TRBJ1-2; possible D gene TRBD1, 6 bases. The CDR3 has 15 amino acids. V lost 1 base and J lost 4, with 13 bases in between. CDR3 DNA sequence: TGTGCCAGCAGTTTAGGCGGCAGGGGAGGCTATGGCTACACCTTC. Translation: CASSLGGRGGYGYTF.

This clonotype was seen ten or more times. The chain recombines TRBV5-1 with TRBJ2-7; D is ambiguous. Germline CDR1 is SGHRS and CDR2 is YFSETQ. Trimming removed 1 base at V and 7 bases at J, with 12 bases between. The CDR3 contains 13 residues. In DNA, the CDR3 is TGCGCCAGCAGCTTGACCGGGCTCAGGGAGCAGTACTTC. Residues: CASSLTGLREQYF.

This clonotype has at least ten counts. The chain uses TRBV7-8 and TRBJ1-5, with no clear D. The V gene lost 1 base and the J gene lost 7 bases, with 14 bases spanning the gap. Germline CDR1 is SGHVS and CDR2 is FQNEAQ. CDR3 length: 15 amino acids. CDR3 nucleotides: TGTGCCAGCAGCTTAGAGTTTAGGTCGGGGCAGCCCCAGCATTTT. Amino acids: CASSLEFRSGQPQHF.

This clonotype appeared many times. The V call is TRBV6-2 or TRBV6-3, the J call TRBJ1-5; D not resolved. V was clipped by 3 bases and J by 3 bases, with 9 bases between them. The V gene's germline CDR1 is MNHEY and CDR2 SVGEGT. The CDR3 extends over 14 amino acids. DNA of the CDR3: TGTGCCAGCAGTTATTGGCGGTACAATCAGCCCCAGCATTTT. It is translated as CASSYWRYNQPQHF.

The chain uses TRBV24-1 and TRBJ2-5; D is undetermined. Trimming took 4 bases from V and 6 from J, leaving 5 bases between them. Germline CDR1 KGHDR, CDR2 SFDVKD. The CDR3 contains 11 residues. As DNA, the CDR3 is TGTGCCACCAGTGAAATGCAGACCCAGTACTTC. Translated, it gives CATSEMQTQYF.